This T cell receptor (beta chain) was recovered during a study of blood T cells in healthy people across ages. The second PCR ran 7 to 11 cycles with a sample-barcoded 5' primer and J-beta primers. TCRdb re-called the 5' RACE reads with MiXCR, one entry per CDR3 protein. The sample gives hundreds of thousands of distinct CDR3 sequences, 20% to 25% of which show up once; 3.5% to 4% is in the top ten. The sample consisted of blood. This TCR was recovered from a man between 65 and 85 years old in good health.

In DNA, the CDR3 is TGTGCCAGCAGCCAAGGTCTAGGTGATTACTCTGGAAACACCATATATTTT. Translated: CASSQGLGDYSGNTIYF. The V gene is TRBV3-1, the J gene TRBJ1-3; D call uncertain. There are 17 residues in the CDR3. The V and J ends lost 1 base and 0 bases respectively, with 13 bases between them. Germline V CDR1 and CDR2: LGHDT, YNNKEL (reference sequence).